This T cell receptor beta chain was observed in a study of beta chain features in type 1 diabetes. This CDR3 comprises 16 residues. V shed 0 bases and J shed 0 bases, with 12 bases lying between them. Per germline, CDR1 LGHNA and CDR2 YNFKEQ. Study results and caveats: Among all four CD4+ subsets, Type 1 diabetes patients had TCRB CDR3s that were moderately but significantly shorter. There was no resolution here of whether HLA type influences TCRB rearrangement.

What was sequenced were expressed TCRB transcripts, since all of the isolated RNA had been reverse transcribed. Profiling relied on immunoSEQ multiplex PCR, and the TCRdb table lists in-frame clones only, not all of them. The table has hundreds of thousands of clones, about 14% seen once. A note on this clone: The antigen is undetermined.

The clonotype was recovered from a man between 18 and 29 years old with type 1 diabetes. The chain uses TRBV4-2 and TRBJ2-7; D gene unclear. The specimen was naive CD4+ T cells from blood. CDR3 in amino acids: CASSQDYNSGSYEQYF. CDR3 in DNA: TGTGCCAGCAGCCAAGATTACAATTCCGGCTCCTACGAGCAGTACTTC.